This T cell receptor (beta chain) was identified during a study of T cells in Graves' hyperthyroidism and ophthalmopathy (dated by TCRdb to 2018 to 2020). In the study overall: Peripheral blood samples were taken at initial diagnosis, before any treatment was given. To identify distinguishing TCR V-J signatures, a discovery cohort of about a hundred patients was used, comprising 43 with Graves' ophthalmopathy and around 57 with stable Graves' hyperthyroidism. Prospective prediction of ophthalmopathy was tested in an independent validation cohort of fewer than 20 hyperthyroidism patients and roughly 16 patients who later progressed to ophthalmopathy. For training and testing, the 100 or so patients in the discovery cohort were randomly divided in a 7:3 ratio. Thyroid tissue and blood T-cell repertoires from six Graves' hyperthyroidism patients were also compared in the study. After sampling, hyperthyroidism patients received methimazole starting at 30 mg daily, and ophthalmopathy patients received high-dose intravenous methylprednisolone. The paper reports TCR Vbeta CDR3 sequencing of roughly 140 peripheral blood samples: some 41 ophthalmopathy, under 80 hyperthyroidism and approximately 17 progressor patients. Broader findings and caveats from the paper: No statistical method was used to fix the sample size in advance, and group allocation was not hidden from the investigators. Most expanded thyroid clonotypes (frequency above 0.001) were also found in blood, which suggests that blood repertoires may mirror thyroid immune responses. A model built on a 13 V-J signature distinguished ophthalmopathy from stable hyperthyroidism, reaching about 88% sensitivity and around 81% specificity in cross-validation and 80%/75% in testing. During validation, the model predicted progression to ophthalmopathy a median of about 6.5 months ahead of onset, with around 71% sensitivity and 72% to 80% specificity.

This clonotype was detected a few times. Its target antigen remains unknown. Base qualities are not at hand, and no much larger clone is one base apart. The TCR beta CDR3 regions were amplified from the RNA transcripts. A first-round RT-PCR of the TCR CDR3 used the HTBI primer set with the Qiagen OneStep RT-PCR kit. Libraries were constructed in a second round of multiplex PCR, after which size selection and purification were carried out. Libraries were sequenced paired-end with 100 bp reads on an Illumina HiSeq2000. For the original study's pipeline: Raw data were processed with SOAPnuke, discarding reads with adapters, uncalled bases, mean Phred below 15, or no exact constant-primer or identifier match. COPE v1.2.5 was used to merge high-quality paired reads, and clonotypes were defined as unique nucleotide sequences. MiTCR v1.1 was used to align clonotypes to the IMGT TRBV, TRBD and TRBJ reference segments. The analysis included only V-J combinations with a frequency above 0.0001, which together covered 98% to 99.2% of the repertoires. The TCS score was defined as the ratio of F50 (clonal expansion) to E x V (chaos), calculated using BLOSUM62-based TCRdist between CDR3 peptides within each V-J. Welch's t-statistics and random forest reduced fewer than 550 V-J features to 10 to 15, which were used in a naive Bayes classifier (R e1071). The similarity between thyroid and blood repertoires was quantified using the Morisita-Horn index. TCRdb reworked the public reads: Q25 trimming with fastp, MiXCR clone assembly, productive beta chains retained. Rows matching on CDR3 protein sequence are summarized as one entry with the most common DNA and genes. Clone size and V and J calls follow TCRdb, not the original study. This sample is represented by hundreds of thousands of distinct CDR3 sequences; roughly 40% of them were singletons. The top ten clonotypes cover about 9% of the sample.

V lost 1 base and J lost 4 bases; the stretch between them is 10 bases long. The CDR3, cysteine through phenylalanine, is 13 amino acids long. The kept DNA is CDR3 alone, 39 bases in frame from the first base. The germline V gene sets CDR1 to SQVTM and CDR2 to ANQGSEA. Stable Graves' hyperthyroidism was defined as no progression to ophthalmopathy during 18 months of follow-up. Hyperthyroidism patients were aged 18 to 65 years and newly diagnosed, with disease duration of less than 2 months. Patients with uncontrolled infections, other autoimmune diseases, pregnancy or lactation were excluded. Diagnoses were based on clinical symptoms, serum thyroxine and TRAb, thyroid ultrasound and orbital computed tomography. Ficoll-Paque density gradient centrifugation was used to isolate PBMCs from approximately 11 ml of fresh peripheral blood. Trizol reagent was used to extract total RNA, and RNA quality was then checked on an Agilent 2100 Bioanalyzer.

The receptor comes from a man younger than 35 with Graves' hyperthyroidism. Sequencing was performed on blood. This chain is built from TRBV29-1 and TRBJ1-2, with the D gene too uncertain to name. The nucleotide sequence reads as follows: TGCAGCGTTGAAGGGAATAGCCTCTATGGCTACACCTTC. Its translation is CSVEGNSLYGYTF.